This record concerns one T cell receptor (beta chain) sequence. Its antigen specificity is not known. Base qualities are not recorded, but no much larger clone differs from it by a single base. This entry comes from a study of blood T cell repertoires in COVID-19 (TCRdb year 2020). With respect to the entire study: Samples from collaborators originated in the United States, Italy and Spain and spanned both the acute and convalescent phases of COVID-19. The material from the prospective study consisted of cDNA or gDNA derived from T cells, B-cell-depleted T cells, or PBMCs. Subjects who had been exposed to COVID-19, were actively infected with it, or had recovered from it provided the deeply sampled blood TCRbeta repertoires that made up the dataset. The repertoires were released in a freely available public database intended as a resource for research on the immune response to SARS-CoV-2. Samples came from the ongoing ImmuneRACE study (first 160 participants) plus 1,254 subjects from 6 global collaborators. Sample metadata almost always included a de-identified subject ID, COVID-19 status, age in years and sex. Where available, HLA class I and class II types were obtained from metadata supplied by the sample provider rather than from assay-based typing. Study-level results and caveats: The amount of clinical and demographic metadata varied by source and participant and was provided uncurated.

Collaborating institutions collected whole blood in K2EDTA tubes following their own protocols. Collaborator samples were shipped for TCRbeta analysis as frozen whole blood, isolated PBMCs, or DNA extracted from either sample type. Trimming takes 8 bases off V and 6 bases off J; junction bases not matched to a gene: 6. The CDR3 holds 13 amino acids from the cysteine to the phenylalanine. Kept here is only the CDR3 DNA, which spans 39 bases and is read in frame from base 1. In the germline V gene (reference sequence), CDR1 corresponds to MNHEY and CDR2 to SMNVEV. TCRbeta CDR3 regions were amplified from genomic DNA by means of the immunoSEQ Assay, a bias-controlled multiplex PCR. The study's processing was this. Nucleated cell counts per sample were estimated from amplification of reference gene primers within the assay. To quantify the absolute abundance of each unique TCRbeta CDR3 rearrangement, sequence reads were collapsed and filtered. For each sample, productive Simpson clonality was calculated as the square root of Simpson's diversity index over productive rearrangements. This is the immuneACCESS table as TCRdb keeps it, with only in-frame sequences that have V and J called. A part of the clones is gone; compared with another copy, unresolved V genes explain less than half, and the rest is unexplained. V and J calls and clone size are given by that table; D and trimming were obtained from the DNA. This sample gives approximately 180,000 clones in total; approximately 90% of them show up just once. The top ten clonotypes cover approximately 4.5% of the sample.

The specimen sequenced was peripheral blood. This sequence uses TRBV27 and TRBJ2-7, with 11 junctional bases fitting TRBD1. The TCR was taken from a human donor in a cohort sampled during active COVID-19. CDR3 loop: CASGWTGGPEQYF. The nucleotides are TGTGCCAGCGGATGGACAGGGGGCCCCGAGCAGTACTTC.